The 2 T cell receptor beta chains below all came from one sample that was sequenced in a study of T cell responses to AZD1222 COVID-19 vaccine. Sequencing was performed with immunoSEQ multiplex PCR; in TCRdb, only in-frame clones are kept and a portion is missing. The sample records some 140,000 clones, approximately 80% being singletons. Sequences were derived from peripheral blood, sampled on day 0 of AZD1222 vaccination. These receptors were obtained from an adult in good health.

CDR3 sequence: CASSLYRDVKTQYF. Here the CDR3 DNA reads TGTGCCAGCAGTTTATACAGGGATGTAAAGACCCAGTACTTC. The chain carries TRBV27 and TRBJ2-5, with D tentatively TRBD1 (6 bases). V shed 1 base and J shed 6 bases, with 12 bases lying between them. Germline V CDR1 and CDR2: MNHEY, SMNVEV (reference sequence). This CDR3 is 14 amino acids long.

V usage is TRBV9 and J usage is TRBJ1-5, with a possible D match to TRBD1 (5 bases). Per the germline V gene, CDR1 is SGDLS and CDR2 is YYNGEE. This CDR3 is built from 14 residues. Deletions cut 0 bases from V and 3 bases from J, with 7 bases between. CDR3: CASSVGQNNQPQHF. For the CDR3, the DNA is TGTGCCAGCAGCGTAGGACAGAACAATCAGCCCCAGCATTTT.